This T cell receptor beta chain was retrieved from a study of a mutant IDH1 vaccine in newly diagnosed glioma. The time point is: baseline, week 1 (first vaccination visit). Treatment here: pre-vaccination baseline after standard-of-care therapy. This CDR3 has 14 amino acids. The V gene lost 4 bases and the J gene lost 4 bases, with 12 bases spanning the gap. CDR1 and CDR2 (germline): SGHRS, YFSETQ. The assay was immunoSEQ multiplex PCR, and TCRdb's table has in-frame clones only and misses some. Among tens of thousands of clones listed, 80% to 90% were seen once. The sequence derives from a middle-aged woman with glioma. This chain links TRBV5-1 with TRBJ1-3; no clear D. The material was PBMCs, obtained from a glioma patient treated with radiotherapy, temozolomide or both. The CDR3 bases are TGCGCCAGCAGCGCCTCCGCGGAGGGAAACACCATATATTTT. Protein: CASSASAEGNTIYF. Using reference TRBV5-1 and TRBJ1-3 for the parts outside the CDR3, the full variable domain is KAGVTQTPRYLIKTRGQQVTLSCSPISGHRSVSWYQQTPGQGLQFLFEYFSETQRNKGNFPGRFSGRQFSNSRSEMNVSTLELGDSALYLCASSASAEGNTIYFGEGSWLTVV.